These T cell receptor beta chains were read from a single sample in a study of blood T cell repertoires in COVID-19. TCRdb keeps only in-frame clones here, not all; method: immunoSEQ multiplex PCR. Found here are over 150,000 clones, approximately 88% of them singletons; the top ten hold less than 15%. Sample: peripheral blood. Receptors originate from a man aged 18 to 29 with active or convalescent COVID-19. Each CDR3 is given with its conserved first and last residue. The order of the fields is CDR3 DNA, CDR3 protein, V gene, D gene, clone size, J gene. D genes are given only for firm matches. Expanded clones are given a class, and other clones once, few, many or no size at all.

TGTGCCATCAGTGAATTCTCCGATACGCAGTATTTT	CAISEFSDTQYF	TRBV10-3	-	-	TRBJ2-3
TGTGCCAGCAGCTTAAGAAAGGTTAGCCCCTCCGATGAGCAGTTCTTC	CASSLRKVSPSDEQFF	TRBV7-3	-	few	TRBJ2-1
TGTGCCAGCAGCCAACAGGGACTAGCGGGAGGGAGGGGCCAAGAGACCCAGTACTTC	CASSQQGLAGGRGQETQYF	TRBV3-1/TRBV3-2	TRBD2	-	TRBJ2-5
TGTGCCAGCAGCTTAGGGACTCTAGCGCTTTCCTACGAGCAGTACTTC	CASSLGTLALSYEQYF	TRBV11-1	-	-	TRBJ2-7
TGTGCCAGCAGTGTACCGGGACTCCCACACTACACCTTC	CASSVPGLPHYTF	TRBV25-1	-	-	TRBJ1-2
TGTGCCAGCAGTGAAGCATGGGAGGTTTCCATGAACACTGAAGCTTTCTTT	CASSEAWEVSMNTEAFF	TRBV2	-	-	TRBJ1-1
TGTGCCAGCAGCCAAAGGGACAAGTCTAACTATGGCTACACCTTC	CASSQRDKSNYGYTF	TRBV3-1/TRBV3-2	-	few	TRBJ1-2
TGTGCCAGCAGCCGCGGTGGAGGCACTGAAGCTTTCTTT	CASSRGGGTEAFF	TRBV28	-	-	TRBJ1-1
TGTGCCAGCAGCTCCAGGGGCGGGCAGAACTATGGCTACACCTTC	CASSSRGGQNYGYTF	TRBV5-6	-	-	TRBJ1-2
TGTGCCAGCAGCTTATCGGGATTAGGGCAAGAGACCCAGTACTTC	CASSLSGLGQETQYF	TRBV11-1	-	-	TRBJ2-5
TGTGCCAGCAGGCAGGGACTAGCGGGAATTAAGCAGTTCTTC	CASRQGLAGIKQFF	TRBV27	TRBD2	-	TRBJ2-1
TGTGCCAGCAGCCCAGGGGGACGCCGCGGAGAGACCCAGTACTTC	CASSPGGRRGETQYF	TRBV11-1	TRBD1	-	TRBJ2-5
TGTGCCAGCAGCTTAGGGAGTGGGACAGCCAACACTGAAGCTTTCTTT	CASSLGSGTANTEAFF	TRBV7-2	TRBD1	-	TRBJ1-1
TGTGCCAGCAGCGCCATAGCACAGGGGGCTGGGGCCAACGTCCTGACTTTC	CASSAIAQGAGANVLTF	TRBV9	TRBD1	-	TRBJ2-6
TGTGCCAGCAGCTGGGGACTAGCGGGAGTCAATGAGCAGTTCTTC	CASSWGLAGVNEQFF	TRBV7-6	TRBD2	-	TRBJ2-1
TGTGCCAGCAGTGAGAGGTCAGATAATTCACCCCTCCACTTT	CASSERSDNSPLHF	TRBV2	-	-	TRBJ1-6
TGTGCCAGCAGCCAACGAGGGTTCGATGAGCAGTTCTTC	CASSQRGFDEQFF	TRBV4-2	-	many	TRBJ2-1
TGTGCCAGCAGTTACAGGGTATCTGGCTACACCTTC	CASSYRVSGYTF	TRBV12-3/TRBV12-4	-	-	TRBJ1-2
TGTGCCAGCAGTTTCACCAGGAATTCACCCCTCCACTTT	CASSFTRNSPLHF	TRBV27	-	few	TRBJ1-6
TGTGCTTGGAGCTCCAGCGGGAGGGACACCGGGGAGCTGTTTTTT	CAWSSSGRDTGELFF	TRBV30	TRBD2	-	TRBJ2-2
TGTGCCAGCAGGGAGGAGGGGAGGAGAAATGAGCAGTTCTTC	CASREEGRRNEQFF	TRBV28	-	-	TRBJ2-1
TGCGCCAGCAGCCAAGGGCCAGGGGAAGAGACCCAGTACTTC	CASSQGPGEETQYF	TRBV4-3	-	-	TRBJ2-5
TGTGCCAGCTCCTCAACTAGCGGGGGATACAATGAGCAGTTCTTC	CASSSTSGGYNEQFF	TRBV6-5	TRBD2	-	TRBJ2-1
TGTGCCAGCTCACATGGACAGGAGAATGAAAAACTGTTTTTT	CASSHGQENEKLFF	TRBV18	TRBD1	-	TRBJ1-4
TGTGCCAGCAGTGAAGTGCAGGGCGGCCAGCCCCAGCATTTT	CASSEVQGGQPQHF	TRBV6-1	-	-	TRBJ1-5
TGCAGCGTTTTGGTGGTGGGGGGCACTGAAGCTTTCTTT	CSVLVVGGTEAFF	TRBV29-1	-	-	TRBJ1-1